The table lists the clone carrying this T cell receptor (beta chain) with a few counts. Its cognate antigen is unknown. The sample is drawn from a study of response to subunit inactivated influenza vaccine. Study-wide points: The study's authors posited that every seasonal influenza vaccination enlists few new T cells.

TCRdb called the RT-PCR reads again in MiXCR, with one record for every CDR3 protein. The profile shows 550,000 to 650,000 distinct CDR3 sequences, about an eighth of them singletons. The CDR3 is 12 residues long. CDR1 and CDR2 (germline): SNHLY, FYNNEI. V was clipped by 7 bases and J by 3 bases, with 10 bases between them. The receptor was isolated from a man aged 45-65 years who received an inactivated influenza vaccine. The source material was PBMCs from blood, sampled on the day of vaccination. The V and J genes are TRBV2 and TRBJ2-7; maybe TRBD2 (5 bases). The CDR3 spells CASTQRSYEQYF. DNA of the CDR3: TGTGCCAGCACTCAGCGGAGCTACGAGCAGTACTTC.